Listed here is a single T cell receptor beta chain. This record comes from a study of blood T cell repertoires in COVID-19. Study background: From the United States, Italy and Spain came samples of acute and convalescent COVID-19. Sources were T cells, B-cell-depleted T cells, or PBMCs; the material itself was cDNA or gDNA.

Original methodology: From reference gene primer amplification, estimates of nucleated cell counts were derived. Produced via immunoSEQ multiplex PCR; TCRdb's table is partial and in-frame only. The V and J calls and clone size are taken from that table; D and trimming were inferred from the DNA. In the table there are about 46,000 clones, over 80% of which are singletons. Germline V lookup: CDR1 SQVTM, CDR2 ANQGSEA. V gave up 7 bases and J gave up 7 bases, with 14 bases separating them. CDR3 length: 11 amino acids. The rearrangement links TRBV29-1 to TRBJ2-7; possible D gene TRBD2, 6 bases. This clonotype was sampled from a human donor in a cohort sampled during active COVID-19. The material sequenced was peripheral blood. The CDR3, as DNA: TGCAGCGGGAGGGGTTCGAGTGAGCAGTACTTC. Translating gives CSGRGSSEQYF.